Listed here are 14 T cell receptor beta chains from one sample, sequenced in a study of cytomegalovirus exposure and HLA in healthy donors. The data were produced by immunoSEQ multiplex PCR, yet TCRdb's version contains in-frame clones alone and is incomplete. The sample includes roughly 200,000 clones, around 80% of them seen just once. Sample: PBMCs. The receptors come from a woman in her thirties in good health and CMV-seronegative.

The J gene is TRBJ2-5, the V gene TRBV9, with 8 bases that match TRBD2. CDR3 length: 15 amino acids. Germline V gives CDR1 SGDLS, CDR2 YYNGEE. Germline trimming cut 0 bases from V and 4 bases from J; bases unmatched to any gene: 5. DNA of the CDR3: TGTGCCAGCAGCGTAGGCCCAGCGGGGGCAGAGACCCAGTACTTC. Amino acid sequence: CASSVGPAGAETQYF. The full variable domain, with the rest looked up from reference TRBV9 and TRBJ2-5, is DSGVTQTPKHLITATGQRVTLRCSPRSGDLSVYWYQQSLDQGLQFLIQYYNGEERAKGNILERFSAQQFPDLHSELNLSSLELGDSALYFCASSVGPAGAETQYFGPGTRLLVL.

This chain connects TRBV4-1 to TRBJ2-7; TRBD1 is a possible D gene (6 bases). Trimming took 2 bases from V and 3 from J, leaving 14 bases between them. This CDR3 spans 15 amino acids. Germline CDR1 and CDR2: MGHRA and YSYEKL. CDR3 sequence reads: CASSQSPTGYYEQYF. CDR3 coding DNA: TGCGCCAGCAGCCAAAGCCCGACAGGTTACTACGAGCAGTACTTC.

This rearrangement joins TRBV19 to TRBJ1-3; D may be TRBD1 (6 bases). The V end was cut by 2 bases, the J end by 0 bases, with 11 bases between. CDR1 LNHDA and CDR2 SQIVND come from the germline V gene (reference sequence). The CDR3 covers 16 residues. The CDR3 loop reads CASSIRQDPSGNTIYF. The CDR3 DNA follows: TGTGCCAGTAGTATAAGACAGGACCCCTCTGGAAACACCATATATTTT.

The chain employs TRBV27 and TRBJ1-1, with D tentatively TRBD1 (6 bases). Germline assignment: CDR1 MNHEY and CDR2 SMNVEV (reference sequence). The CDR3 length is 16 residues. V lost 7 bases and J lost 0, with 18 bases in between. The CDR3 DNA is TGTGCCAGCACCGGACAGCGATTGGGGGTGAACACTGAAGCTTTCTTT. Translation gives CASTGQRLGVNTEAFF.

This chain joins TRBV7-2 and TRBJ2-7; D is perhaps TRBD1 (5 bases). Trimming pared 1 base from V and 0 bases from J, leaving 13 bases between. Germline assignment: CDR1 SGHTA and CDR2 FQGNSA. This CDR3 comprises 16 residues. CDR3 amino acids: CASSLVGQGRSYEQYF. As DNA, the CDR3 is TGTGCCAGCAGCTTAGTAGGGCAGGGTCGCTCCTACGAGCAGTACTTC.

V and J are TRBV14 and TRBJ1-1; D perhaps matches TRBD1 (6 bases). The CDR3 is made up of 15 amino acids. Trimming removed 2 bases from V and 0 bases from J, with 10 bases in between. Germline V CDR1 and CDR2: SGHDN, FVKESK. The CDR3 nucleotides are TGTGCCAGCAGCCAATTGACAGGAGTGAACACTGAAGCTTTCTTT. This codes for CASSQLTGVNTEAFF.

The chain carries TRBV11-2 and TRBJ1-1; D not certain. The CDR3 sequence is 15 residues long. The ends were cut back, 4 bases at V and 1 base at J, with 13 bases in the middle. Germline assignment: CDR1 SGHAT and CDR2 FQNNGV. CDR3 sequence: CASSSWAGENTEAFF. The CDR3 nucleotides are TGTGCCAGCAGCTCCTGGGCCGGGGAGAACACTGAAGCTTTCTTT.

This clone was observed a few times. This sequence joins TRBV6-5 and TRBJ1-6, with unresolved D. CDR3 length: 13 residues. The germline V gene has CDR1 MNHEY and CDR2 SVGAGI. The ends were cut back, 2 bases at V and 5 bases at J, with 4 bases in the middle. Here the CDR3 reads CASSYRDNSPLHF. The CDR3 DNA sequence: TGTGCCAGCAGTTACCGGGATAATTCACCCCTCCACTTT.

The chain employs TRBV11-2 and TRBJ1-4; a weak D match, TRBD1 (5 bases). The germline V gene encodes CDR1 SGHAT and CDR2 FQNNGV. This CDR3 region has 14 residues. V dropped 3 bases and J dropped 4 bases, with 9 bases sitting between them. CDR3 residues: CASSFWGFNEKLFF. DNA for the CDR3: TGTGCCAGCAGCTTCTGGGGCTTTAATGAAAAACTGTTTTTT.

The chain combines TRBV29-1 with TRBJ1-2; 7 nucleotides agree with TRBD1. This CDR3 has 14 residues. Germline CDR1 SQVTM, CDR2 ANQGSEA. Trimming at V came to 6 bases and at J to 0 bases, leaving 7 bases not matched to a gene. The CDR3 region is CSVDDREANYGYTF. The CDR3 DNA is TGCAGCGTCGATGACAGGGAAGCTAACTATGGCTACACCTTC.

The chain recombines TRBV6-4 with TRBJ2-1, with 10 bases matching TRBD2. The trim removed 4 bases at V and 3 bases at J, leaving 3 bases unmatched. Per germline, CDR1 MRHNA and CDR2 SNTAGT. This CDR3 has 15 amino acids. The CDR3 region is CASSALAGGYNEQFF. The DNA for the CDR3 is TGTGCCAGCAGTGCGTTAGCGGGGGGCTACAATGAGCAGTTCTTC.

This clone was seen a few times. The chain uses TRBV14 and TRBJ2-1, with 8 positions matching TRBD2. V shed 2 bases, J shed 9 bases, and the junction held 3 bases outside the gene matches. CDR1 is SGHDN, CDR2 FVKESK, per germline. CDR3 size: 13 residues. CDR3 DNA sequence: TGTGCCAGCAGCCAATTCGGGGGGGGTGAGCAGTTCTTC. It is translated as CASSQFGGGEQFF.

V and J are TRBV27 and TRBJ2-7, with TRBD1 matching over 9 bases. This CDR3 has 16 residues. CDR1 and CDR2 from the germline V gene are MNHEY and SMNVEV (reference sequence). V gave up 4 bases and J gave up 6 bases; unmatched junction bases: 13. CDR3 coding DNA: TGTGCCAGCAGTTCATGGGGGACAGGGAAATTCTCCGAGCAGTACTTC. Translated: CASSSWGTGKFSEQYF.

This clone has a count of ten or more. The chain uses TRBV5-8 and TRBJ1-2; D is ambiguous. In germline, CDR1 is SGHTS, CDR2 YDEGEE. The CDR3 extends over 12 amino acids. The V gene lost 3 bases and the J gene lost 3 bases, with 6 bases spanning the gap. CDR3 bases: TGTGCCAGCAGCTCGCAGTACTATGGCTACACCTTC. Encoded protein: CASSSQYYGYTF.